These T cell receptor beta chains were read from a single sample in a study of blood T cells in healthy people across ages. TCRdb re-derived calls from the 5' RACE reads in MiXCR, one entry per CDR3 protein. The repertoire consists of about 1.6 million distinct CDR3 sequences, with about 31% occurring once and the leading ten covering over 9%. Sequences were obtained from blood. The receptors originated from a woman aged 25 to 39 in good health. Both conserved end residues are part of each CDR3. Each record gives: J gene, clone size, D gene, V gene, CDR3 DNA, CDR3 protein. A D gene is named only where the DNA matches it firmly. Size is stated for part of the rows, as once, few or many counts, or as a class when the clone is expanded.

J: TRBJ2-1
size: .
D: .
V: TRBV6-4
DNA: TGTGCCAGCAGTGAATTGGCTAGTGAGCAGTTCTTC
CDR3: CASSELASEQFF

J: TRBJ2-5
size: .
D: TRBD2
V: TRBV4-1
DNA: TGCGCCAGCAGCCAAGATAACCAGCGGGACGGGACCCAGTACTTC
CDR3: CASSQDNQRDGTQYF

J: TRBJ2-1
size: .
D: .
V: TRBV28
DNA: TGTGCCAGCAGTTTTGCGCAGGGGTCCTACAATGAGCAGTTCTTC
CDR3: CASSFAQGSYNEQFF

J: TRBJ1-1
size: .
D: TRBD1
V: TRBV6-1
DNA: TGTGCCAGCACGAAGGGGCAGGGGGTAATGAACACTGAAGCTTTCTTT
CDR3: CASTKGQGVMNTEAFF

J: TRBJ2-2
size: few
D: TRBD1
V: TRBV5-5
DNA: TGTGCCAGCAGCTTGGTTGGACAGGGTTATGCCACCGGGGAGCTGTTTTTT
CDR3: CASSLVGQGYATGELFF

J: TRBJ2-3
size: few
D: .
V: TRBV13
DNA: TGTGCCAGCCGCCAAAGGGGGAGGGATACGCAGTATTTT
CDR3: CASRQRGRDTQYF

J: TRBJ2-3
size: .
D: .
V: TRBV12-3/TRBV12-4
DNA: TGTGCCAGCAGCCTAAGGGGACCCGTGAGGACAGATACGCAGTATTTT
CDR3: CASSLRGPVRTDTQYF

J: TRBJ2-6
size: .
D: .
V: TRBV5-1
DNA: TGCGCCAGCAGCTCGGACACCTCCACTTATGGGGCCAACGTCCTGACTTTC
CDR3: CASSSDTSTYGANVLTF

J: TRBJ2-2
size: .
D: .
V: TRBV10-3
DNA: TGTGCCATCAGTGAAATGACTACGAACACCGGGGAGCTGTTTTTT
CDR3: CAISEMTTNTGELFF

J: TRBJ1-2
size: few
D: TRBD1
V: TRBV5-5
DNA: TGTGCCAGCAGCTGGACGGGACAGGGGACCCCAAACTATGGCTACACCTTC
CDR3: CASSWTGQGTPNYGYTF

J: TRBJ2-7
size: many
D: TRBD1
V: TRBV29-1
DNA: TGCAGCGTTGAAGAGACAGGGCGCTACGAGCAGTACTTC
CDR3: CSVEETGRYEQYF

J: TRBJ2-2
size: .
D: TRBD2
V: TRBV6-6
DNA: TGTGCCAGCAGTTTAGGGGGACTAGCGATGGGCGGGGAGCTGTTTTTT
CDR3: CASSLGGLAMGGELFF

J: TRBJ2-7
size: .
D: .
V: TRBV24-1
DNA: TGTGCCACCAGTGAAGGACCTCCACGTTACGAGCAGTACTTC
CDR3: CATSEGPPRYEQYF

J: TRBJ1-5
size: many
D: .
V: TRBV27
DNA: TGTGCCAGCAGTTTATCATCCAGGGTTTTCAATCAGCCCCAGCATTTT
CDR3: CASSLSSRVFNQPQHF

J: TRBJ1-2
size: .
D: TRBD1
V: TRBV20-1
DNA: TGCAGTGCCCACGGGACAGGGGGCCGAGAGTTATATGGCTACACCTTC
CDR3: CSAHGTGGRELYGYTF

J: TRBJ2-1
size: .
D: TRBD2
V: TRBV20-1
DNA: TGCAGTGCTAGGGGACTAGAACATTACAATGAGCAGTTCTTC
CDR3: CSARGLEHYNEQFF